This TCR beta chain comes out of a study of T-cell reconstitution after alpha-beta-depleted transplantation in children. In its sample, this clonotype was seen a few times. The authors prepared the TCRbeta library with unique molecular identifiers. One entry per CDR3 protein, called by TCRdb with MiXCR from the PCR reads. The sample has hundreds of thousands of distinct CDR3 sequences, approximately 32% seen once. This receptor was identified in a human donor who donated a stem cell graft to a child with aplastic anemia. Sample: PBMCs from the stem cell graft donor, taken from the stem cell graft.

CDR3 residues: CASSLGVAGQGAGELFF. CDR3 in DNA: TGTGCCAGCAGTTTGGGAGTAGCGGGACAGGGGGCCGGGGAGCTGTTTTTT. The chain carries TRBV12-3 or TRBV12-4 and TRBJ2-2; 11 positions agree with TRBD1. This CDR3 comprises 17 residues. J was trimmed by 6 bases and V by 3 bases; bases with no gene match: 9.